A selection of T cell receptor beta chains follows, all from one sample in a study of blood T cell repertoires in COVID-19. Sequencing was performed with immunoSEQ multiplex PCR; in TCRdb, only in-frame clones are kept and a portion is missing. The sample shows about 210,000 clones, around three quarters of them seen only once. Sequenced sample: peripheral blood. The receptor source for this set is a woman between 70 and 85 years old with acute or convalescent COVID-19. Each CDR3 is given without its conserved first and last residue. Only part of the rows carry a size: once, few, many, or a class if the clone is expanded.

ASEQRGGRKVTGELF,-,TRBJ2-2,TRBV19
ASSPGEADTQY,-,TRBJ2-3,TRBV5-1
AISGQGGNEQF,-,TRBJ2-1,TRBV10-3
ASNSDTGDTQY,-,TRBJ2-3,TRBV9
ASSGQAGANSPLH,few,TRBJ1-6,TRBV5-1
ASSLEGRGAKNEQF,-,TRBJ2-1,TRBV5-1
ASSPRRGGITDTQY,-,TRBJ2-3,TRBV7-8
AISDWTANTEAF,-,TRBJ1-1,TRBV10-3
ASSPRLAGRSDGELF,-,TRBJ2-2,TRBV5-4
ASSSGQGAWNEQF,-,TRBJ2-1,TRBV5-1
ASSPHGAYEQY,-,TRBJ2-7,TRBV7-2
ASSEHEELNTEAF,-,TRBJ1-1,TRBV6-1
ASSHPGGAGYNEQF,-,TRBJ2-1,TRBV4-1
ASSIETGQETGAF,-,TRBJ1-1,TRBV19
ASSPTGTGESEKLF,-,TRBJ1-4,TRBV7-2
ASSVATDTQY,-,TRBJ2-3,TRBV9
ATSRERSGGITGELF,-,TRBJ2-2,TRBV15
ASSRGLYRYEQY,-,TRBJ2-7,TRBV21-1
AISELGPYTGELF,few,TRBJ2-2,TRBV10-3
ASSLGPFQEGEQF,-,TRBJ2-1,TRBV5-1
ASSLLHQPQH,-,TRBJ1-5,TRBV12-3/TRBV12-4
ASRPRRGGSTDTQY,-,TRBJ2-3,TRBV4-1
ASSLGGNTGELF,-,TRBJ2-2,TRBV7-8
ASSPTSGGDEQF,-,TRBJ2-1,TRBV11-2
ASSYGTGESPLH,-,TRBJ1-6,TRBV6-5
ASSLVGGADEQF,-,TRBJ2-1,TRBV5-6
ASSFGGATGNEQF,-,TRBJ2-1,TRBV28
ASSLLYPSDTDTQY,-,TRBJ2-3,TRBV5-1
ASSLETDLYEQY,few,TRBJ2-7,TRBV7-8
ASSATSGGSPGAQY,-,TRBJ2-5,TRBV11-1
ASNSGGATGELF,-,TRBJ2-2,TRBV3-1/TRBV3-2
ASSEYEGNTEAF,-,TRBJ1-1,TRBV10-2
ASSVGWGGNQPQH,once,TRBJ1-5,TRBV9
ASSFNRAYEQY,-,TRBJ2-7,TRBV6-5
ASSLGAGSYNEQF,-,TRBJ2-1,TRBV5-1
ASSSGQGYGYT,-,TRBJ1-2,TRBV3-1/TRBV3-2
ASRALSQGPGELF,-,TRBJ2-2,TRBV6-5
ASSPGQLETDTQY,-,TRBJ2-3,TRBV6-5
ASTKSTGGLNGYT,-,TRBJ1-2,TRBV19
ASGLVRGTLREYGYT,-,TRBJ1-2,TRBV12-5
ASSLGGEKGETQY,-,TRBJ2-5,TRBV11-3
ASSIGTSGVDEQF,-,TRBJ2-1,TRBV5-1
ASSRSVAGSYEQY,-,TRBJ2-7,TRBV7-2
ASSIGQGLSEQY,-,TRBJ2-7,TRBV19
ASSRATSGASGTQY,-,TRBJ2-5,TRBV5-4
ASSGPGDRGHYGYT,-,TRBJ1-2,TRBV6-2/TRBV6-3
ASTPLGVGEQF,-,TRBJ2-1,TRBV7-9